This T cell receptor (beta chain) appears in the sequencing data of a study of molecular identifiers for immune sequencing clone quantification. Overall study context: The replicates split RNA from around 18,000 or 91,000 naive CD8 cells five ways and sequenced four. Study-level results: Barcode-sharing identical TCR molecules could underestimate highly expanded clone sizes.

As to this clonotype: Its antigen is unknown.

Methods described previously, with TCR primers listed, were used for bulk TCR libraries. TCRdb re-called the PCR reads with MiXCR, one entry per CDR3 protein. This repertoire shows approximately 320,000 distinct CDR3 sequences, roughly 23% found once; its top ten account for 0.7% to 0.95%. The sequence came from a human donor in good health. Some libraries in this study had Jurkat cell RNA spiked in. The sequencing input was naive CD8+ T cells from blood, with Jurkat cell RNA spiked in. Noted subset: FACS-sorted CD8+CD4-CCR7+CD45RA+ naive T cells.

The CDR3 sequence is CASSFSSGADTQYF. Here the CDR3 DNA reads TGTGCCAGCAGCTTCAGTAGCGGGGCAGATACGCAGTATTTT. This chain uses TRBV7-9 with TRBJ2-3; 8 bases line up with TRBD2. V trimming: 3 bases; J trimming: 4 bases; junction bases outside the gene matches: 3. CDR3 size: 14 residues. Germline V lookup: CDR1 SEHNR, CDR2 FQNEAQ (reference sequence).